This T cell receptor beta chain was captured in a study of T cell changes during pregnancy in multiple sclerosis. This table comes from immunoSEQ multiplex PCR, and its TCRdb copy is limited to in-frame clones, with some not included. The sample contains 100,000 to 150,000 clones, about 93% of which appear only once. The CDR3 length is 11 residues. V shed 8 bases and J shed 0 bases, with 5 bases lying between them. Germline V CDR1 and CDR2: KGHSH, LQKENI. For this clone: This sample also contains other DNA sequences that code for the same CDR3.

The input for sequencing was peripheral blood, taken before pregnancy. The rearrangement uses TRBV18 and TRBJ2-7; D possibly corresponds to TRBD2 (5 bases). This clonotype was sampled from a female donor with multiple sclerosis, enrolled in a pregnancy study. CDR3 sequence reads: CASGSSYEQYF. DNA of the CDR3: TGTGCCAGCGGGAGCTCCTACGAGCAGTACTTC.